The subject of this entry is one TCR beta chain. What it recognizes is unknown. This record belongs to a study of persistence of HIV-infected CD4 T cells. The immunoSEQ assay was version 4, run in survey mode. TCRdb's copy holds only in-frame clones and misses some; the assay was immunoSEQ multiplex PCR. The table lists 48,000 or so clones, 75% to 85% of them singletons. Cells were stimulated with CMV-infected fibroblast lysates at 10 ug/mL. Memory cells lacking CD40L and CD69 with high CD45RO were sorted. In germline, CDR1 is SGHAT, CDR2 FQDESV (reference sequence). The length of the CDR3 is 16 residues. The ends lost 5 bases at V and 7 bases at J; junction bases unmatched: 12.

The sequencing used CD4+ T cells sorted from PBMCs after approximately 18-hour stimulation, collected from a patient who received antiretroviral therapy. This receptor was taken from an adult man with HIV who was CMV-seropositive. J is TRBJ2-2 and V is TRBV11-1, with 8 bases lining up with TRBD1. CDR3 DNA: TGTGCCAGCAGCCCCGGGACAGGCTCGACGGACGGGGAGCTGTTTTTT. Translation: CASSPGTGSTDGELFF.